What follows is one T cell receptor (beta chain) and its context. The data were obtained in a study of blood T cell repertoires in COVID-19. Study summary: From the United States, Italy and Spain came samples of acute and convalescent COVID-19. Sources were T cells, B-cell-depleted T cells, or PBMCs; the material itself was cDNA or gDNA.

Original processing methods: Nucleated cell counts were estimated from reference gene primer amplification. Some clones are missing from TCRdb's copy, which holds only in-frame ones; the method was immunoSEQ multiplex PCR. That table gives V, J and clone size, and the DNA gave D and trimming. The table shows about 300,000 clones, with approximately 90% occurring only once. The CDR3 has 17 amino acids. CDR1 is MNHNS, CDR2 SASEGT, per germline. The V gene end was trimmed by 0 bases and the J gene end by 3 bases; junction bases not matched to a gene: 7. The gene calls are TRBV6-1 and TRBJ2-2, with 7 bases aligning to TRBD2. Specimen: peripheral blood. The receptor was derived from a man aged 18 to 29 with active or convalescent COVID-19. CDR3: CASSEAPMGGYTGELFF. The CDR3 region has the DNA TGTGCCAGCAGTGAAGCGCCTATGGGGGGGTACACCGGGGAGCTGTTTTTT.